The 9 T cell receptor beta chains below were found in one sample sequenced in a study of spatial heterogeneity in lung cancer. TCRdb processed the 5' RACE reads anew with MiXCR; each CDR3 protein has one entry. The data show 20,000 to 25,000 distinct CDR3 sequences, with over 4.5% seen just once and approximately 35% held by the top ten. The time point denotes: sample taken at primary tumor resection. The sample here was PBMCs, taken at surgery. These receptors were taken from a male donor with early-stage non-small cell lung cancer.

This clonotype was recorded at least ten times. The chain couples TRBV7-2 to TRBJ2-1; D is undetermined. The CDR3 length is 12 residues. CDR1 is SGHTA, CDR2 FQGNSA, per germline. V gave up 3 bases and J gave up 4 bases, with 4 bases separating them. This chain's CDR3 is CASSFRYNEQFF. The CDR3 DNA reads TGTGCCAGCAGCTTTCGGTACAATGAGCAGTTCTTC. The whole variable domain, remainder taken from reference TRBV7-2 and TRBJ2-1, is GAGVSQSPSNKVTEKGKDVELRCDPISGHTALYWYRQSLGQGLEFLIYFQGNSAPDKSGLPSDRFSAERTGGSVSTLTIQRTQQEDSAVYLCASSFRYNEQFFGPGTRLTVL.

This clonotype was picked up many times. The DNA for the CDR3 is TGTGCCAGCAGGGACACCGGTACTTCCCGGCAGTACTTC. It specifies CASRDTGTSRQYF. The chain joins TRBV28 to TRBJ2-7; TRBD1 is a possible D gene (5 bases). The CDR3 has 13 residues. The V gene lost 6 bases and the J gene lost 9 bases, with 18 bases spanning the gap. Per germline, CDR1 MDHEN and CDR2 SYDVKM. Full variable domain (remainder filled in from reference TRBV28 and TRBJ2-7): DVKVTQSSRYLVKRTGEKVFLECVQDMDHENMFWYRQDPGLGLRLIYFSYDVKMKEKGDIPEGYSVSREKKERFSLILESASTNQTSMYLCASRDTGTSRQYFGPGTRLTVT.

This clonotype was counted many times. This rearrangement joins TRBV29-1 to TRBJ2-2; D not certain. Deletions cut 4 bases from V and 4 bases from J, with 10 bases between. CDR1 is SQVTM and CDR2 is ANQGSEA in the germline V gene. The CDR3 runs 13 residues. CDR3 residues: CSVVAEFTGELFF. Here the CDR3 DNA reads TGCAGCGTTGTAGCAGAATTCACCGGGGAGCTGTTTTTT.

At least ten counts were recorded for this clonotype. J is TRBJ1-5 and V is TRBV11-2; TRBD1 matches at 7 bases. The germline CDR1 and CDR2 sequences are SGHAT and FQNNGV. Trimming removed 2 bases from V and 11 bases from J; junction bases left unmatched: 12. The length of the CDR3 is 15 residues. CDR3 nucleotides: TGTGCCAGCAGCTTAACAGGGGCGGAGGGTTGGGCCCAGCATTTT. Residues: CASSLTGAEGWAQHF. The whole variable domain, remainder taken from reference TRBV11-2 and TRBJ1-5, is EAGVAQSPRYKIIEKRQSVAFWCNPISGHATLYWYQQILGQGPKLLIQFQNNGVVDDSQLPKDRFSAERLKGVDSTLKIQPAKLEDSAVYLCASSLTGAEGWAQHFGDGTRLSIL.

In nucleotides, the CDR3 is TGTGCCAGCAGCTCAGGGGTTACCGGGGAGCTGTTTTTT. Translating it yields CASSSGVTGELFF. The chain has TRBV7-8 and TRBJ2-2; the D gene is possibly TRBD1 (6 bases). Germline lookup yields CDR1 SGHVS and CDR2 FQNEAQ. CDR3 size: 13 residues. Between the trimmed V and J ends, which lost 4 bases and 5 bases, there was a span of 8 bases.

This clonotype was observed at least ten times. The CDR3, as DNA: TGTGCCAGCAGCCCCACGGCTACGAATGAAAAACTGTTTTTT. It specifies CASSPTATNEKLFF. The chain combines TRBV7-9 with TRBJ1-4; D unclear. Germline V lookup: CDR1 SEHNR, CDR2 FQNEAQ (reference sequence). Trimming left V 5 bases short and J 5 bases short, with 12 bases between. The CDR3 totals 14 residues.

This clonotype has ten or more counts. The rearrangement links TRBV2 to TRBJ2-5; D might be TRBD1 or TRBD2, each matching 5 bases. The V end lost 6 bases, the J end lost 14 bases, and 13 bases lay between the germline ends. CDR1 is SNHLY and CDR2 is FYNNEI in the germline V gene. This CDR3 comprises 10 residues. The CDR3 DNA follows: TGTGCCAGCAGGGGGACCTCATCTTACTTC. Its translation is CASRGTSSYF.

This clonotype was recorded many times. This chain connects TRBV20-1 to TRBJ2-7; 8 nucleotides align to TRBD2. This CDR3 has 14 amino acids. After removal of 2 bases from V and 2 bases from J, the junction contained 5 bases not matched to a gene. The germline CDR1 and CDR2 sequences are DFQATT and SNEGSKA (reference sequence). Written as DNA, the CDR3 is TGCAGTGCTAGACTGACTAGCGTCCCCTACGAGCAGTACTTC. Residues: CSARLTSVPYEQYF.

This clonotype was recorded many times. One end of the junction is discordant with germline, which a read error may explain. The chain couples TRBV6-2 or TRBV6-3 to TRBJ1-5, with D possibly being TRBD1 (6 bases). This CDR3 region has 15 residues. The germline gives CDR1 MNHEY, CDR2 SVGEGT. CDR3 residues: CASSYLRGLGQPQHF. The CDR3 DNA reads TGTGCCAGCAGCTACTTGAGGGGGTTGGGTCAGCCCCAGCATTTT.